Below are 30 T cell receptor beta chains sequenced from a single sample in a study of blood T cells in healthy people across ages (dated by TCRdb to between 2014 and 2017). The library relied on 5' RACE. These reads were obtained on an Illumina HiSeq 2500. A second about 7 to 11 cycle PCR used a sample-barcoded 5' primer and a J-beta primer mix. TCRdb reprocessing: public reads trimmed at Q25 with fastp, clones called with MiXCR, in-frame beta chains kept. Rows merge per CDR3 protein into single entries with the most common DNA and genes. Across this sample there are more than 800,000 distinct CDR3 sequences, with less than 35% seen only once. Roughly 17% of the sample belongs to the ten largest clones. Specimen: blood. The source is a woman of 80 years or more in good health.

Of note for this clonotype: The junction and the germline gene differ at one end; a read error may be behind it. This sequence joins TRBV27 and TRBJ1-6; 7 bases line up with TRBD1. CDR1 MNHEY and CDR2 SMNVEV come from the germline V gene (reference sequence). This CDR3 spans 13 amino acids. The CDR3 spells CAGSSGTARPLHF. Written as DNA, the CDR3 is TGTGCCGGCAGTTCCGGGACAGCCAGACCCCTCCACTTT.

The table lists this clonotype with many counts. The V call is TRBV5-6, the J call TRBJ2-3; D is unclear. The germline V and J ends were trimmed by 4 bases and 4 bases, with 10 bases remaining between them. This CDR3 contains 13 residues. In germline, CDR1 is SGHDT, CDR2 YYEEEE. The CDR3 is CASSPSPPDTQYF. As DNA, the CDR3 is TGTGCCAGCAGCCCATCTCCCCCAGATACGCAGTATTTT.

This chain uses TRBV15 with TRBJ1-2; a possible D gene is TRBD1 (6 bases). V dropped 4 bases and J dropped 5 bases, with 14 bases sitting between them. Germline V gene data show CDR1 as LNHNV and CDR2 as YYDKDF (reference sequence). The CDR3 totals 14 residues. The CDR3 protein is CATSKRTVAYGYTF. CDR3 nucleotides: TGTGCCACCAGCAAGAGGACAGTTGCTTATGGCTACACCTTC.

This clonotype came up a few times. This clone may be a read error of a much larger clone one base away. The genes are TRBV5-5 and TRBJ2-7; no firm D call. Per germline, CDR1 SGHKS and CDR2 YYEKEE (reference sequence). The CDR3 loop spans 14 amino acids. With 3 bases removed from V and 4 bases from J, the gap between germline ends came to 14 bases. CDR3 DNA: TGTGCCAGCAGCTGGGGTGTCCTATCGTACGAGCAGTACTTC. It is translated as CASSWGVLSYEQYF.

In DNA, the CDR3 is TGTGCCAGCAGCCAAGATCATGGGGGCACCCCGAGTGAAGCTTTCTTT. Translation: CASSQDHGGTPSEAFF. The chain uses TRBV4-2 and TRBJ1-1; a weak D match, TRBD1 (6 bases). The V end was cut by 0 bases, the J end by 7 bases, with 18 bases between. The CDR3 runs to 16 residues. Germline lookup yields CDR1 LGHNA and CDR2 YNFKEQ.

This chain uses TRBV4-3 with TRBJ1-2; unclear D gene. This CDR3 region has 14 residues. Trimming took 0 bases from V and 4 from J, leaving 9 bases between them. Germline CDR1 and CDR2: LGHNA and YSLEER. The CDR3 sequence: CASSQDRRPYGYTF. In DNA, the CDR3 is TGCGCCAGCAGCCAAGATAGGCGGCCCTATGGCTACACCTTC.

Of note for this clonotype: Possible read error: a much larger clone is one base away. The chain has TRBV18 and TRBJ2-3; D gene ambiguous. This CDR3 is built from 14 residues. Trimming took 5 bases from V and 4 from J, leaving 13 bases between them. CDR1 and CDR2 (germline): KGHSH, LQKENI. The CDR3 protein is CASSMTPEPDTQYF. In nucleotides, the CDR3 is TGTGCCAGCTCAATGACCCCCGAACCAGATACGCAGTATTTT.

The rearrangement links TRBV3-1 to TRBJ2-5; D unresolved. V lost 2 bases to trimming and J lost 2 bases, with 6 bases between them. CDR3 length: 13 residues. Germline-derived CDR1 and CDR2 are LGHDT and YNNKEL (reference sequence). The CDR3 sequence: CASSQRHQETQYF. The CDR3 DNA reads TGTGCCAGCAGCCAAAGACATCAAGAGACCCAGTACTTC.

In its sample, this clonotype was seen many times. CDR3 sequence reads: CAISPQGPAGGANVLTF. In nucleotides, the CDR3 is TGTGCCATCAGTCCTCAGGGGCCCGCGGGAGGGGCCAACGTCCTGACTTTC. The genes are TRBV10-3 and TRBJ2-6; either TRBD1 or TRBD2 may supply D (6 bases each). There are 17 residues in the CDR3. V lost 5 bases and J lost 4, with 18 bases in between. CDR1 ENHRY and CDR2 SYGVKD come from the germline V gene.

This clonotype has a count of ten or more. The chain recombines TRBV6-2 or TRBV6-3 with TRBJ2-5, with D maybe TRBD1 (7 bases). V lost 6 bases and J 5 bases, leaving 22 bases between the germline ends. The CDR3 loop spans 16 amino acids. In germline, CDR1 is MNHEY, CDR2 SVGEGT. The CDR3 here is CASSALPGGKGETQYF. The DNA of the CDR3 is TGTGCCAGCAGCGCCCTACCAGGGGGGAAGGGGGAGACCCAGTACTTC.

This clonotype was seen at least ten times. The rearrangement links TRBV12-3 or TRBV12-4 to TRBJ2-5; no definite D call. V was pared by 7 bases and J by 1 base, with 10 bases between. There are 13 residues in the CDR3. The CDR3 loop reads CASTYRAQETQYF. CDR3 DNA: TGTGCCAGCACCTACCGGGCCCAAGAGACCCAGTACTTC.

This clonotype came up a few times. A much larger clone lies one base from this, so it may be a read error. This rearrangement joins TRBV5-1 to TRBJ2-1; TRBD2 matches at 14 bases. The DNA end lines up better with TRBJ2-7; the J call may be wrong. Germline lookup yields CDR1 SGHRS and CDR2 YFSETQ. The CDR3 runs to 18 residues. The DNA of the CDR3 is TGCGCCAGCACCGGGGGACTAGCGGGGGCTAGCTCCTACAATGAGCAGTACTTC. This translates into CASTGGLAGASSYNEQYF.

Only a few counts were recorded for this clonotype. This chain joins TRBV18 and TRBJ1-5; 9 bases are a match to TRBD1. The CDR3 runs to 16 residues. From germline, CDR1 is KGHSH and CDR2 LQKENI. Losses at the gene ends were 3 bases for V and 7 bases for J; bases not matched to a gene: 10. CDR3 sequence reads: CASSPSPGTGRQPQHF. The CDR3 DNA is TGTGCCAGCTCACCCAGTCCCGGGACAGGGAGGCAGCCCCAGCATTTT.

This clonotype was seen just once. The chain uses TRBV12-3 or TRBV12-4 and TRBJ2-3; 7 bases are shared with TRBD2. V shed 0 bases and J 4 bases; nucleotides not matched to a gene: 10. The CDR3 is made up of 17 amino acids. The CDR3 loop is CASSLAGGTSSADTQYF. CDR3 nucleotides: TGTGCCAGCAGTTTAGCGGGGGGGACCTCGAGCGCAGATACGCAGTATTTT.

The rearrangement links TRBV28 to TRBJ1-2, with D tentatively TRBD1 (6 bases). From germline, CDR1 is MDHEN and CDR2 SYDVKM. The CDR3 is 15 residues long. The V end was cut by 3 bases, the J end by 3 bases, with 14 bases between. CDR3 amino acids: CASSFRGARDYGYTF. The CDR3 DNA is TGTGCCAGCAGTTTTAGGGGGGCGCGTGACTATGGCTACACCTTC.

This clonotype turned up a few times. This chain connects TRBV2 to TRBJ1-1; D remains unclear. Trimming removed 10 bases from V and 2 bases from J, with 11 bases in between. This CDR3 contains 12 residues. The germline gives CDR1 SNHLY, CDR2 FYNNEI. The CDR3 DNA reads TGTGCCAACAGAGTTTTAAACACTGAAGCTTTCTTT. This encodes CANRVLNTEAFF.

The CDR3 spells CASSPRQGPQETQYF. The CDR3 nucleotides read TGCGCCAGCAGCCCCAGACAGGGACCACAAGAGACCCAGTACTTC. This chain joins TRBV5-1 and TRBJ2-5; 7 nucleotides line up with TRBD1. The V segment lost 4 bases and the J segment 2 bases; nucleotides outside the gene matches: 8. Germline lookup yields CDR1 SGHRS and CDR2 YFSETQ. The CDR3 length is 15 residues.

The chain uses TRBV7-2 and TRBJ2-2, with D maybe TRBD1 (5 bases). V lost 6 bases and J 6 bases, leaving 17 bases between the germline ends. Germline V gene lookup returns CDR1 SGHTA and CDR2 FQGNSA. The CDR3 sequence is 15 residues long. CDR3 DNA sequence: TGTGCCAGCAGATTTGGAACGACAGTACCCGGGGAGCTGTTTTTT. Translation: CASRFGTTVPGELFF.

This clonotype has a count of ten or more. The chain employs TRBV24-1 and TRBJ2-1; 9 nucleotides agree with TRBD1. The CDR3 loop spans 16 amino acids. Germline CDR1 reads KGHDR; CDR2 reads SFDVKD. Unmatched junction bases numbered 5, after V lost 0 bases and J lost 6 bases. In DNA form, the CDR3 reads TGTGCCACCAGTGATTTGGGCGGACAGGGGACCAATGAGCAGTTCTTC. Its protein is CATSDLGGQGTNEQFF.

This clonotype showed up just a few times. The chain joins TRBV29-1 to TRBJ1-1, with 9 bases aligning to TRBD1. Unmatched junction bases numbered 7, after V lost 6 bases and J lost 2 bases. The CDR3 length is 14 residues. Germline V gene lookup returns CDR1 SQVTM and CDR2 ANQGSEA. The CDR3 protein is CSVTGGGTNTEAFF. The DNA of the CDR3 is TGCAGCGTAACAGGGGGCGGCACCAACACTGAAGCTTTCTTT.

The chain couples TRBV11-2 to TRBJ1-2; no firm D call. Germline V gene lookup returns CDR1 SGHAT and CDR2 FQNNGV. With 2 bases removed from V and 6 bases from J, the gap between germline ends came to 7 bases. This CDR3 comprises 12 residues. The CDR3 loop is CASSLLDHGYTF. Written as DNA, the CDR3 is TGTGCCAGCAGCTTACTAGACCATGGCTACACCTTC.

This clonotype occurred many times. The gene calls are TRBV20-1 and TRBJ2-4, with 13 bases identical to TRBD2. CDR1 is DFQATT, CDR2 SNEGSKA, per germline (reference sequence). Trimming removed 3 bases from V and 0 bases from J; junction bases left unmatched: 11. This CDR3 contains 19 residues. The CDR3 DNA reads as TGCAGTGCTAGGGCCACTAGCGGGGGGGGCTTTTTAGCCAAAAACATTCAGTACTTC. Translated, it gives CSARATSGGGFLAKNIQYF.

The rearrangement joins TRBV7-6 to TRBJ2-1, with a tentative D call TRBD1 (6 bases). The CDR3 covers 12 residues. Trimming removed 8 bases at V and 7 bases at J, with 12 bases between. CDR1 is SGHVS, CDR2 FNYEAQ, per germline. CDR3 bases: TGTGCCAGCCACAGGGTTGGTAATGAGCAGTTCTTC. Translated, it gives CASHRVGNEQFF.

This clonotype was seen repeatedly, ten times or more. The genes are TRBV5-1 and TRBJ1-1; 7 positions match TRBD1. The CDR3 contains 18 residues. With V trimmed by 3 bases and J by 3 bases, 17 bases remained unmatched. Germline values: CDR1 SGHRS, CDR2 YFSETQ. Here the CDR3 DNA reads TGCGCCAGCAGCTCCCGACCTAGGACAGGAGAGATGGACACTGAAGCTTTCTTT. This encodes CASSSRPRTGEMDTEAFF.

This clonotype was detected ten times or more. The rearrangement links TRBV7-2 to TRBJ1-1; D not certain. The germline V gene encodes CDR1 SGHTA and CDR2 FQGNSA. With 5 bases removed from V and 1 base from J, the gap between germline ends came to 8 bases. The CDR3 is 13 residues long. CDR3: CASSPWGNTEAFF. For the CDR3, the DNA is TGTGCCAGCAGCCCTTGGGGGAACACTGAAGCTTTCTTT.

The genes are TRBV12-3 or TRBV12-4 and TRBJ2-3; D remains ambiguous. This CDR3 spans 12 amino acids. Deletions cut 4 bases from V and 4 bases from J, with 6 bases between. The CDR3 loop is CASSWFADTQYF. DNA for the CDR3: TGTGCCAGCAGTTGGTTCGCAGATACGCAGTATTTT.

The rearrangement links TRBV2 to TRBJ2-6; D is possibly TRBD1 (6 bases). The CDR3 is 15 residues long. Germline assignment: CDR1 SNHLY and CDR2 FYNNEI. V lost 6 bases, J lost 2 bases, and 11 bases lay in between. The CDR3 coding sequence is TGTGCCAGCAGGTTTAGGGGGACTGGGGCCAACGTCCTGACTTTC. Translated: CASRFRGTGANVLTF.

This clonotype has a count of ten or more. This chain links TRBV29-1 with TRBJ2-3; 8 bases match TRBD1. Per germline, CDR1 SQVTM and CDR2 ANQGSEA. There are 16 residues in the CDR3. V lost 7 bases and J lost 9; bases outside the gene matches: 21. The CDR3 bases are TGCAGCGCCCAGGACAGGGTTGCACCTAGTCGGCGGACGCAGTATTTT. Its protein is CSAQDRVAPSRRTQYF.

This clonotype occurred many times. The chain uses TRBV20-1 and TRBJ2-3; maybe TRBD1 (6 bases). The ends were cut back, 5 bases at V and 2 bases at J, with 14 bases in the middle. Germline V gives CDR1 DFQATT, CDR2 SNEGSKA (reference sequence). The length of the CDR3 is 14 residues. The CDR3, as DNA: TGCAGTGCTCACACAGGGCTCTCCACAGATACGCAGTATTTT. Translating gives CSAHTGLSTDTQYF.

Ten or more counts support this clonotype. This chain joins TRBV30 and TRBJ2-7; D unclear. Looked up from germline, CDR1 is GTSNPN and CDR2 is SVGIG (reference sequence). The CDR3 has 12 amino acids. Trimming left V 1 base short and J 2 bases short, with 6 bases between. CDR3 region: CAWSGTTYEQYF. The CDR3 DNA sequence: TGTGCCTGGAGTGGAACCACCTACGAGCAGTACTTC.